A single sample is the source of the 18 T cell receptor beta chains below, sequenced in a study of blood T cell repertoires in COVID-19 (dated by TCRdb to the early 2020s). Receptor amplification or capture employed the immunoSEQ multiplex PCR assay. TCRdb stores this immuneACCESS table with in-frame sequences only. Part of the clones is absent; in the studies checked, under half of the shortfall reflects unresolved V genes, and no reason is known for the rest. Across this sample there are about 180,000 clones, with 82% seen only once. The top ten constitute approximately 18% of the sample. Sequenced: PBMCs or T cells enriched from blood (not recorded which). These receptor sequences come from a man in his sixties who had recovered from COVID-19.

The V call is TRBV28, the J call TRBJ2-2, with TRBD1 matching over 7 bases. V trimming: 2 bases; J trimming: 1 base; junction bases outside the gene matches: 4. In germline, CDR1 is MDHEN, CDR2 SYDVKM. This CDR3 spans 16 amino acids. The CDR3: CASSLETGMNTGELFF. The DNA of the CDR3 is TGTGCCAGCAGTTTAGAGACAGGGATGAACACCGGGGAGCTGTTTTTT.

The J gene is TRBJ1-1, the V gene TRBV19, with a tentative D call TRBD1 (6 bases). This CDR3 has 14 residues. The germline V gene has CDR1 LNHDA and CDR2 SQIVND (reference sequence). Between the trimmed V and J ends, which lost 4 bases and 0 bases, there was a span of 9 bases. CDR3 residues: CASSKGHLNTEAFF. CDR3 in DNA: TGTGCCAGTAGTAAGGGACATTTGAACACTGAAGCTTTCTTT.

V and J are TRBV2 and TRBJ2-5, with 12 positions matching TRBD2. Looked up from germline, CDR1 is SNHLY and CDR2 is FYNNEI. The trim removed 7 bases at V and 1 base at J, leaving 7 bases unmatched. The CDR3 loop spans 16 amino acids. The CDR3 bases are TGTGCCAGCATCCTAGCGGGGGGGCCCTCCCAAGAGACCCAGTACTTC. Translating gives CASILAGGPSQETQYF.

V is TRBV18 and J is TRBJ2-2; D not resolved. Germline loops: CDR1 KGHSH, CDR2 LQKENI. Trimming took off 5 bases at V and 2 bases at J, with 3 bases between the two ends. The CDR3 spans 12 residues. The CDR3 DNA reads TGTGCCAGCTCATCAAACACCGGGGAGCTGTTTTTT. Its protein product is CASSSNTGELFF.

The DNA for the CDR3 is TGTGCCAGCAGAACCGGGACAGGGACCCAAGAGACCCAGTACTTC. Amino acids: CASRTGTGTQETQYF. The rearrangement links TRBV11-1 to TRBJ2-5; 9 nucleotides match TRBD1. V was clipped by 6 bases and J by 1 base; unmatched bases: 6. CDR3 length: 15 amino acids. The germline V gene has CDR1 SGHAT and CDR2 FQDESV (reference sequence).

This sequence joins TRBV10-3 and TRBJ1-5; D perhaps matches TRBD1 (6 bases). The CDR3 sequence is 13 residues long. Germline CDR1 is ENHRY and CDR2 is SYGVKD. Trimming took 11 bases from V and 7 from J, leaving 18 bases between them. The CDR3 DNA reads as TGTGCCGCCAGAGGGGGGGCCGGGCAGCCCCAGCATTTT. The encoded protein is CAARGGAGQPQHF.

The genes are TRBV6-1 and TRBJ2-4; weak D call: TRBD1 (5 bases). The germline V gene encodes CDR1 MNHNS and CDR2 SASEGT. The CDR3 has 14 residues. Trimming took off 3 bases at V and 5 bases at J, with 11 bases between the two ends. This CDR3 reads CASSDRVYENIQYF. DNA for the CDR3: TGTGCCAGCAGTGACAGGGTTTACGAAAACATTCAGTACTTC.

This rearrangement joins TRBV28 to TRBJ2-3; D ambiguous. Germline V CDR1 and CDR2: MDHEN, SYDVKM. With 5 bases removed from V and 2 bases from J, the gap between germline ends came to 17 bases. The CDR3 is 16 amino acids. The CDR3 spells CASSLGRHGSTDTQYF. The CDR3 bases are TGTGCCAGCAGTCTAGGAAGGCACGGGTCCACAGATACGCAGTATTTT.

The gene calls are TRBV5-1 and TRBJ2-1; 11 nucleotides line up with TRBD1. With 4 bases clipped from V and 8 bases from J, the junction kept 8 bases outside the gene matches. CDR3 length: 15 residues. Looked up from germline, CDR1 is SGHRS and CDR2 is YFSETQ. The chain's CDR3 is CASSDVGQGGYEQFF. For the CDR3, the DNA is TGCGCCAGCAGCGACGTGGGACAGGGGGGCTATGAGCAGTTCTTC.

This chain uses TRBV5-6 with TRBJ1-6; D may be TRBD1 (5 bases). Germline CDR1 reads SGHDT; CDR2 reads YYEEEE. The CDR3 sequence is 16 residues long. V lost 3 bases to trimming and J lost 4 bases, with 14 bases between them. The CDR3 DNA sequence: TGTGCCAGCAGCTCCTACCGACAGCCTTATAATTCACCCCTCCACTTT. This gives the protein CASSSYRQPYNSPLHF.

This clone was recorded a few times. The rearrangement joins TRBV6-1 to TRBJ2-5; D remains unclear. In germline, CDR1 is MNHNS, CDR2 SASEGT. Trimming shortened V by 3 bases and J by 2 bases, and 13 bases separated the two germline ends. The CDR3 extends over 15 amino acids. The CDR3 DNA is TGTGCCAGCAGTGAGAGCAGGATTTCTCAAGAGACCCAGTACTTC. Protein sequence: CASSESRISQETQYF.

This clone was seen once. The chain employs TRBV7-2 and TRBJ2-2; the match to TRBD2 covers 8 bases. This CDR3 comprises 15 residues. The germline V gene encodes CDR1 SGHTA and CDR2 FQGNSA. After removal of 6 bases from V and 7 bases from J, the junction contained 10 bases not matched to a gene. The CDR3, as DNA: TGTGCCAGCAGGAAGGCAGGGGCGGGAGGCGGGGAGCTGTTTTTT. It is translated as CASRKAGAGGGELFF.

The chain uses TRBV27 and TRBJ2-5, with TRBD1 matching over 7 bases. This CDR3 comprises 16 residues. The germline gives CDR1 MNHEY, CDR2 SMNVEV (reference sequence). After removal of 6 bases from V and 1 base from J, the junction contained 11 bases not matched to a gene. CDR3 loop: CASRVLMTGTQETQYF. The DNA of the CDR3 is TGTGCCAGCAGAGTTCTGATGACAGGGACCCAAGAGACCCAGTACTTC.

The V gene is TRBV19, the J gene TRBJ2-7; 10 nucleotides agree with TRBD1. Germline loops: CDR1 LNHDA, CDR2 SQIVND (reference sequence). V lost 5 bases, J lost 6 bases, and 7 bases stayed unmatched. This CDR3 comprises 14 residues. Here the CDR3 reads CASSPGDRGSEQYF. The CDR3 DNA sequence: TGTGCCAGTAGTCCTGGGGACAGGGGCTCCGAGCAGTACTTC.

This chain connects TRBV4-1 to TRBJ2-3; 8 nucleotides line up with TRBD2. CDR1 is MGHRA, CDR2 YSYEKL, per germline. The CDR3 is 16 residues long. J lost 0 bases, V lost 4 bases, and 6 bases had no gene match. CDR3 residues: CASSPHGRESTDTQYF. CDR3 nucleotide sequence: TGCGCCAGCAGCCCCCACGGGAGGGAGAGCACAGATACGCAGTATTTT.

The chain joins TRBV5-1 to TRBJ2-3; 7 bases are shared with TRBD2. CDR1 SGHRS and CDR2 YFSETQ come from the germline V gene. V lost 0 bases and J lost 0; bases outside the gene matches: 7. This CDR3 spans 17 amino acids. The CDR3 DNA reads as TGCGCCAGCAGCTTGGCTTCGGCGGGAGCTAGCACAGATACGCAGTATTTT. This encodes CASSLASAGASTDTQYF.

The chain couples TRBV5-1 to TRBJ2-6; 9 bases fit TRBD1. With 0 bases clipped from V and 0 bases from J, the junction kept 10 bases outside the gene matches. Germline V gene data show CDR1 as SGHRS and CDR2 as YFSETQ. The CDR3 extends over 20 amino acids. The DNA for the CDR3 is TGCGCCAGCAGCTTGGACGGGATGGGACAGGGATACTCTGGGGCCAACGTCCTGACTTTC. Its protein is CASSLDGMGQGYSGANVLTF.

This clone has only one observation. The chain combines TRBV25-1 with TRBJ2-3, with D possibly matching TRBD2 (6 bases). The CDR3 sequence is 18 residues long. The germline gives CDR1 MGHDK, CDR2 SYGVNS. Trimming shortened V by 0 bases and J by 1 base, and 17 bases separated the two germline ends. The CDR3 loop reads CASSEYFPARDGTDTQYF. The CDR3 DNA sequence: TGTGCCAGCAGTGAATACTTCCCAGCGCGGGATGGCACAGATACGCAGTATTTT.